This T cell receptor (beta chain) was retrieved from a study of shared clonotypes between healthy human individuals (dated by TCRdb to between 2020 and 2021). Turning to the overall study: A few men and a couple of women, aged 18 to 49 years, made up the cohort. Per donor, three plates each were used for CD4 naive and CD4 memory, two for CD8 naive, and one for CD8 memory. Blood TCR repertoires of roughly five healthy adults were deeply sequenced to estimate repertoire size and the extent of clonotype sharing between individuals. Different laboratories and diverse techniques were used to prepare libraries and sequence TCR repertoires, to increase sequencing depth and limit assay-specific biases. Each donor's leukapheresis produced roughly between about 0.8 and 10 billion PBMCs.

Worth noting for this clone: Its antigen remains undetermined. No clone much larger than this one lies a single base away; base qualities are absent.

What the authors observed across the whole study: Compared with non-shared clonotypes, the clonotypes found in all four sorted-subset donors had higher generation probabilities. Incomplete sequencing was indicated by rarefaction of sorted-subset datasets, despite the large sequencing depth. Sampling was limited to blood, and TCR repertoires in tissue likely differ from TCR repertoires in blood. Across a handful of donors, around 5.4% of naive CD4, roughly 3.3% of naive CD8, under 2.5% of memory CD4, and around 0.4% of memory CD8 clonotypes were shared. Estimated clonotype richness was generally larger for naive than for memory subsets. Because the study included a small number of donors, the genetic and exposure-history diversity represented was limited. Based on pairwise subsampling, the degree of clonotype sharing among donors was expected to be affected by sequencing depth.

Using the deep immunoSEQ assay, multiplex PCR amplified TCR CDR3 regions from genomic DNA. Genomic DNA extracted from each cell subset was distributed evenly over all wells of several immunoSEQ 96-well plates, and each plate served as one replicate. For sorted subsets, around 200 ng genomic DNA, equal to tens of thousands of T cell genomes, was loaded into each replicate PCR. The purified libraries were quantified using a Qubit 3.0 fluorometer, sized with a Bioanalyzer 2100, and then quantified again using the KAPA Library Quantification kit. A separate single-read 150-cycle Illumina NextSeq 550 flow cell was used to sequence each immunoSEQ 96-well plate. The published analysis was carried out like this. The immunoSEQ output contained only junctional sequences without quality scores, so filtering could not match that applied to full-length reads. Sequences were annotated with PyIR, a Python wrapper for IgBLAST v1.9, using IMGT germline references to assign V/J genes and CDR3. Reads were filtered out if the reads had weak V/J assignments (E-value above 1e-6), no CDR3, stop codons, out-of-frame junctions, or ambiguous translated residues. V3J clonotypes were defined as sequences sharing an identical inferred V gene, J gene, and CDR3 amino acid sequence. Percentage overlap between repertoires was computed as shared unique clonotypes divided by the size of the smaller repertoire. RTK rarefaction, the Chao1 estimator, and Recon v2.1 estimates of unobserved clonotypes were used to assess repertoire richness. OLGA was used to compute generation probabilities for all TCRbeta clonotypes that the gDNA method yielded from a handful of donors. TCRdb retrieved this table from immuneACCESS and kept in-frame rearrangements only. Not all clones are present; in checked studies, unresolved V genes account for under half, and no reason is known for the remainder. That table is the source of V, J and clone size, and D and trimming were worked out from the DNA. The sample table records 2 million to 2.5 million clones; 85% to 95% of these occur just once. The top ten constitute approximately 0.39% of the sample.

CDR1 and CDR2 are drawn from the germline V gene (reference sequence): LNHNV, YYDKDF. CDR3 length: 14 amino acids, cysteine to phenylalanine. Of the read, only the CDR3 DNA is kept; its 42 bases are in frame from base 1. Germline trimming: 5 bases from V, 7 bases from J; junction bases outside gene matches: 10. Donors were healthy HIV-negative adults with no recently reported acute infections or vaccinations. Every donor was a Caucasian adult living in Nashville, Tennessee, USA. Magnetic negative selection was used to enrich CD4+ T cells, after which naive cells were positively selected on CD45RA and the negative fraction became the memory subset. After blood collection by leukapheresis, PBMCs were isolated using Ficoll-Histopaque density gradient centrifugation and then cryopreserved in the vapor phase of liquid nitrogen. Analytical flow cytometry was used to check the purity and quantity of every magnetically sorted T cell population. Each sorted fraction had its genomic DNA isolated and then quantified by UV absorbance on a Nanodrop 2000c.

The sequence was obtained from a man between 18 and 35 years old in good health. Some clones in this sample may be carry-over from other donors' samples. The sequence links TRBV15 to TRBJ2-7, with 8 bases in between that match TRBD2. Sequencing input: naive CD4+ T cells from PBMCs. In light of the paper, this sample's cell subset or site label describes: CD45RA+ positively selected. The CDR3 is CATSDGTRVWEQYF. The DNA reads TGTGCCACCAGCGACGGGACTAGGGTGTGGGAGCAGTACTTC.